The count of the clone carrying this TCR beta chain is one. This entry is derived from a study of shared clonotypes between healthy human individuals. V was clipped by 3 bases and J by 2 bases, with 10 bases between them. Germline loops: CDR1 SGHNT, CDR2 YYREEE (reference sequence). The CDR3 has 14 residues. Profiled with immunoSEQ multiplex PCR; TCRdb holds only in-frame clones, not every one. The sample includes about a million clones, about 76% of them seen just once. The chain is built from TRBV5-4 and TRBJ2-3; D is unresolved. This receptor was identified in a man between 18 and 29 years old in good health. The material sequenced was memory CD4+ T cells sorted from blood. The subset denotes: CD45RA-negative fraction. In DNA form, the CDR3 reads TGTGCCAGCAGCTCGCGCGGAACCACAGATACGCAGTATTTT. Its protein product is CASSSRGTTDTQYF.